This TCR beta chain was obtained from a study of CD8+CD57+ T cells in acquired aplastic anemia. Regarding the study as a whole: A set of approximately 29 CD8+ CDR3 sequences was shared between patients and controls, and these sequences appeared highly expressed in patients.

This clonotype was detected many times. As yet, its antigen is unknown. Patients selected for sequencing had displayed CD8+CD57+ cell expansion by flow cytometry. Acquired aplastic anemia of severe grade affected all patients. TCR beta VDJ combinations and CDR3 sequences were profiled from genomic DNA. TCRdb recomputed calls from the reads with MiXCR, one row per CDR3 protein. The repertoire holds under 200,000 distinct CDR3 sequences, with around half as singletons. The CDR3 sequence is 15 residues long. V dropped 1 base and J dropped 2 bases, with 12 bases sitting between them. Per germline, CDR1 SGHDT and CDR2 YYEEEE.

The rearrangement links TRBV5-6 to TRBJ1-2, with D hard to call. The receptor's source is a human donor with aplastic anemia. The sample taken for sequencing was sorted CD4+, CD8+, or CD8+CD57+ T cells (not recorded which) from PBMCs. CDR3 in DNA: TGTGCCAGCAGCTTGCCACAGCAGAAAAACTATGGCTACACCTTC. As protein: CASSLPQQKNYGYTF.